The clone carrying this T cell receptor beta chain was counted only a few times. Germline CDR1 reads SQVTM; CDR2 reads ANQGSEA. The CDR3 runs 11 residues. With 6 bases removed from V and 1 base from J, the gap between germline ends came to 7 bases. The data stem from a study of T-cell reconstitution after alpha-beta-depleted transplantation in children. The authors prepared the TCRbeta library with unique molecular identifiers. Each CDR3 protein is one row after TCRdb ran MiXCR on the PCR reads. The sample lists approximately 400,000 distinct CDR3 sequences; roughly 11% were seen once. J is TRBJ2-7 and V is TRBV29-1; D gene unclear. This material consisted of PBMCs from the stem cell graft donor, taken from the stem cell graft. This TCR was recovered from a human donor who donated a stem cell graft to a child with acute myeloid leukemia. In DNA, the CDR3 is TGCAGCGTCGTATTTTCCTACGAGCAGTACTTC. Translation gives CSVVFSYEQYF.